One sample yielded the 12 T cell receptor beta chains listed below, sequenced in a study of radiation and T cells in renal cell carcinoma. Time point here: baseline pretreatment blood. The sample's treatment: 15 Gy SBRT to primary tumor, nephrectomy 4 weeks later. This table comes from immunoSEQ multiplex PCR, and its TCRdb copy is limited to in-frame clones, with some not included. The table has about 88,000 clones, about 86% seen once. Sequencing was performed on blood, taken from a patient whose treatment included radiotherapy and nephrectomy. The origin of the receptors is a man aged 50 or older with renal cell carcinoma.

J is TRBJ2-7 and V is TRBV5-1; the D call may be TRBD1 or TRBD2 (5 bases each). The CDR3 is 14 amino acids. Trimming cost V 3 bases and J 3 bases, with 13 bases left between them. From germline, CDR1 is SGHRS and CDR2 YFSETQ. The CDR3: CASSSTQRGYEQYF. The CDR3 DNA sequence: TGCGCCAGCAGCTCGACCCAGAGGGGCTACGAGCAGTACTTC. The variable domain in full, with the rest retrieved from reference TRBV5-1 and TRBJ2-7, is KAGVTQTPRYLIKTRGQQVTLSCSPISGHRSVSWYQQTPGQGLQFLFEYFSETQRNKGNFPGRFSGRQFSNSRSEMNVSTLELGDSALYLCASSSTQRGYEQYFGPGTRLTVT.

The chain joins TRBV2 to TRBJ1-6, with 7 bases lining up with TRBD1. Losses at the gene ends were 7 bases for V and 8 bases for J; bases not matched to a gene: 5. The germline gives CDR1 SNHLY, CDR2 FYNNEI. The CDR3 runs to 13 residues. The CDR3 DNA sequence: TGTGCCAGCACTTCCGACAGGGATTCACCCCTCCACTTT. It yields the protein CASTSDRDSPLHF.

The genes are TRBV7-8 and TRBJ2-7; D is uncertain. Trimming shortened V by 4 bases and J by 6 bases, and 19 bases separated the two germline ends. The CDR3 extends over 15 amino acids. Germline assignment: CDR1 SGHVS and CDR2 FQNEAQ. The CDR3, as DNA: TGTGCCAGCAGCTCCGCATCTGGCCTCTTAGGCGAGCAGTACTTC. Protein product: CASSSASGLLGEQYF.

The chain is built from TRBV29-1 and TRBJ1-1; no firm D call. Trimming cost V 8 bases and J 4 bases, with 11 bases left between them. This CDR3 comprises 11 residues. Germline values: CDR1 SQVTM, CDR2 ANQGSEA. The CDR3 loop is CSFLWGTEAFF. For the CDR3, the DNA is TGCAGCTTTCTATGGGGCACTGAAGCTTTCTTT.

The chain couples TRBV21-1 to TRBJ2-7; TRBD2, the table's D call, lacks a check against the DNA. TRBV21-1 is annotated as a pseudogene. The CDR3 has 21 residues. CDR3 DNA sequence: TGTGCCAGCAGCAAACGCTTCACCTATTCGCGGGGGAAGGGCGGGCGGTGCGAGCAGTACTTC. Its translation is CASSKRFTYSRGKGGRCEQYF.

The genes are TRBV5-3 and TRBJ1-3; a weak D match, TRBD1 (5 bases). TRBV5-3 is marked as an open reading frame, function uncertain. V lost 3 bases and J lost 1, with 8 bases in between. The CDR3 totals 14 residues. The CDR3 DNA sequence: TGTGCCAGAAGCTGGGGCCGGTCTGGAAACACCATATATTTT. Protein: CARSWGRSGNTIYF.

The gene calls are TRBV5-1 and TRBJ2-2; possible D gene TRBD1, 5 bases. Germline assignment: CDR1 SGHRS and CDR2 YFSETQ. The CDR3 contains 17 residues. Trimming took 4 bases from V and 7 from J, leaving 23 bases between them. The CDR3 loop is CASSLRPNRKSGGELFF. CDR3 nucleotide sequence: TGCGCCAGCAGCCTAAGACCTAACAGGAAAAGTGGCGGGGAGCTGTTTTTT.

The chain uses TRBV19 and TRBJ2-3; a weak D match, TRBD2 (5 bases). CDR1 is LNHDA and CDR2 is SQIVND in the germline V gene (reference sequence). Trimming cost V 1 base and J 2 bases, with 7 bases left between them. The length of the CDR3 is 14 residues. The CDR3 nucleotides are TGTGCCAGTAGTATAGGAGGGAACACAGATACGCAGTATTTT. It specifies CASSIGGNTDTQYF.

This clone was seen a single time. One junction end disagrees with the germline gene, perhaps due to a read error. This sample includes further DNA sequences coding for the same CDR3. The V and J genes are TRBV6-6 and TRBJ1-5; the D is unclear. In germline, CDR1 is MNHNY, CDR2 SVGAGI (reference sequence). This CDR3 contains 16 residues. The CDR3 spells CASSYPHGRSNQPQHF. The CDR3 nucleotides are TGTGCCAGCAGTTACCCACATGGGAGGAGCAATCAGCCCCAGCACTTT.

This clone was found once. The chain carries TRBV18 and TRBJ2-1, with 12 positions matching TRBD2. V trimming: 0 bases; J trimming: 3 bases; junction bases outside the gene matches: 3. Germline CDR1 and CDR2: KGHSH and LQKENI. The length of the CDR3 is 17 residues. Here the CDR3 reads CASSPPWTSGIYNEQFF. DNA for the CDR3: TGTGCCAGCTCACCACCTTGGACTAGCGGGATCTACAATGAGCAGTTCTTC.

This clone was seen just once. This chain connects TRBV5-8 to TRBJ2-1; D remains unclear. Germline V lookup: CDR1 SGHTS, CDR2 YDEGEE. V was clipped by 0 bases and J by 10 bases, with 11 bases between them. The CDR3 is 13 residues long. For the CDR3, the DNA is TGTGCCAGCAGCTTGGACAAAGCCGTCGAGCAGTTCTTC. It encodes CASSLDKAVEQFF.

The chain employs TRBV6-6 and TRBJ2-3; D is unresolved. V was cut by 0 bases and J by 4 bases, with 5 bases left in between. The germline CDR1 and CDR2 sequences are MNHNY and SVGAGI (reference sequence). The CDR3 length is 13 residues. CDR3 DNA: TGTGCCAGCAGTTACTCACGGCCAGATACGCAGTATTTT. This codes for CASSYSRPDTQYF.